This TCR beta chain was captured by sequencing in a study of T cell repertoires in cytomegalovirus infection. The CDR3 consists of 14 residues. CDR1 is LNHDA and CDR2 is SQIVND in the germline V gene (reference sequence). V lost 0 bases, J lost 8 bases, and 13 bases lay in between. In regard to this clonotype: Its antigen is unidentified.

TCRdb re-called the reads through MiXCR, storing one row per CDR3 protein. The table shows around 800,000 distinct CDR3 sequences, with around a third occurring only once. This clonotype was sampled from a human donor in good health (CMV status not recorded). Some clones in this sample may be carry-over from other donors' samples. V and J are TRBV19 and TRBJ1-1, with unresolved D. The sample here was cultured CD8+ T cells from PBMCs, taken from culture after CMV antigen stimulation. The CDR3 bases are TGTGCCAGTAGTATAGATCTAGAACGGTCGGAAGCTTTCTTT. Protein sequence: CASSIDLERSEAFF.